Listed below are T cell receptor beta chains from one sample, sequenced in a study of blood T cell repertoires in COVID-19. TCRdb keeps only in-frame clones here, not all; method: immunoSEQ multiplex PCR. The sample carries 250,000 or so clones, about 87% recorded once. Source material: peripheral blood. Receptor source: a woman between 40 and 50 years old who had recovered from COVID-19. The conserved cysteine and the conserved F or W are not part of the CDR3 here. Each record gives: V gene, J gene, CDR3 protein.

TRBV19	TRBJ1-2	ASSWNGGGYGYT
TRBV10-3	TRBJ1-1	AISWGGRLNTEAF
TRBV2	TRBJ2-2	ASSLTGNTGELF
TRBV24-1	TRBJ1-2	ATSDLEGVGGYT
TRBV6-2/TRBV6-3	TRBJ2-3	ASSTTSTDTQY
TRBV4-1	TRBJ2-7	ASSQDPRGYEQY
TRBV7-2	TRBJ2-1	ASSFTSGVKYNEQF
TRBV21-1	TRBJ2-7	ASSKSPGPY
TRBV3-1/TRBV3-2	TRBJ1-1	ASSPRGGAGNTEAF
TRBV29-1	TRBJ2-5	SVKTGAETQY
TRBV10-2	TRBJ1-5	ASSDRDGNQPQH
TRBV9	TRBJ2-2	ASSVESLTSGSFSNTGELF
TRBV27	TRBJ1-2	ASSLAGFNGYT
TRBV5-1	TRBJ1-1	ASSLPQGDTEAF
TRBV3-1/TRBV3-2	TRBJ1-2	ASSRTSQGGYGYT
TRBV9	TRBJ2-2	ASSVAGGPGTGELF
TRBV3-1/TRBV3-2	TRBJ2-7	ASSLRDRYEQY
TRBV7-9	TRBJ1-2	ASRTGQGNYGYT